One T cell receptor (beta chain) is described in this entry. Trimming stripped 5 bases from V and 2 bases from J, with 10 bases between. From germline, CDR1 is MDHEN and CDR2 SYDVKM. The CDR3 sequence is 13 residues long. Data came from immunoSEQ multiplex PCR; TCRdb stores just in-frame clones and leaves some out. In the table there are some 200,000 clones, 81% of which are singletons. This entry belongs to a study of blood T cell repertoires in COVID-19. The sample consisted of peripheral blood. The V and J genes are TRBV28 and TRBJ2-7, with no clear D. The source is a woman of 80 years or more with COVID-19, enrolled during active disease. The CDR3 protein is CASSGVAPYEQYF. In DNA, the CDR3 is TGTGCCAGCAGTGGCGTAGCTCCCTACGAGCAGTACTTC.